What follows describes a single T cell receptor (beta chain). Its antigen is unidentified. The CDR3 consists of 15 residues. CDR1 is SGDLS and CDR2 is YYNGEE in the germline V gene. Sample-barcoded 5' priming and a J-beta primer mix drove a second PCR of 7 to 11 cycles. TCRdb re-called the 5' RACE reads with MiXCR, one entry per CDR3 protein. Of 800,000 or so distinct CDR3 sequences in the sample, about 62% are singletons; the top ten hold about a quarter. The sample originates from a study of blood T cells in healthy people across ages. General study results and limits: Older age went with lower TCR beta diversity per million T cells, in a roughly linear way. Researchers judged that diversity estimates from one million T cells fell short of true values.

The chain recombines TRBV9 with TRBJ2-4; D might be TRBD2 (6 bases). The J call is doubtful: the DNA matches TRBJ2-7 better. This TCR came from a man younger than 40 in good health. Material: blood. The CDR3 coding sequence is TGTGCCAGCAGCGTACAAGGAGGGAACTTCTACGAGCAGTACTTC. Its protein product is CASSVQGGNFYEQYF.